Below, 29 T cell receptor beta chains from the same sample are listed, as sequenced in a study of cytomegalovirus exposure and HLA in healthy donors. 13 Jbeta primers and 60 Vbeta primers were used for the PCR. The method was immunoSEQ multiplex PCR; TCRdb's version includes in-frame clones alone and lacks a portion of them. The sample has around 200,000 clones; roughly four fifths are singletons. Input material: PBMCs. Receptors were obtained from a girl aged 10-17 years in good health and CMV-seronegative.

V and J are TRBV28 and TRBJ2-4; TRBD2 is a possible D gene (5 bases). The CDR3 covers 16 residues. Trimming shortened V by 3 bases and J by 4 bases, and 16 bases separated the two germline ends. CDR1 is MDHEN and CDR2 is SYDVKM in the germline V gene. CDR3 region: CASSFSASGSKNIQYF. DNA of the CDR3: TGTGCCAGCAGTTTTTCGGCTTCGGGGTCAAAAAACATTCAGTACTTC.

The V gene is TRBV28, the J gene TRBJ1-5, with 7 positions matching TRBD1. The CDR3 is made up of 17 amino acids. With 1 base clipped from V and 0 bases from J, the junction kept 6 bases outside the gene matches. In germline, CDR1 is MDHEN, CDR2 SYDVKM. The CDR3 sequence: CASSLLVTGNSNQPQHF. DNA of the CDR3: TGTGCCAGCAGTTTATTGGTGACAGGGAATAGCAATCAGCCCCAGCATTTT.

This clone showed up just once. A junction boundary mismatches the germline segment, possibly from a read error. J is TRBJ1-4 and V is TRBV30, with 10 bases identical to TRBD1. This CDR3 region has 14 residues. Germline CDR1 and CDR2: GTSNPN and SVGIG (reference sequence). The CDR3 loop is CAWNRQGAKEKLFF. The CDR3, as DNA: TGTGCCTGGAATCGACAGGGGGCTAAGGAAAAACTGTTTTTT.

This clone turned up a few times. The chain links TRBV4-3 to TRBJ2-2, with D perhaps TRBD1 (5 bases). The CDR3 contains 17 residues. CDR1 and CDR2 from the germline V gene are LGHNA and YSLEER. V was cut by 0 bases and J by 3 bases, with 14 bases left in between. CDR3 in amino acids: CASSQDLGKGDTGELFF. The CDR3 DNA is TGCGCCAGCAGCCAAGATCTAGGGAAAGGGGACACCGGGGAGCTGTTTTTT.

The V gene is TRBV11-2, the J gene TRBJ2-1, with 8 bases lining up with TRBD2. The CDR3 length is 17 residues. CDR1 is SGHAT, CDR2 FQNNGV, per germline. V was clipped by 1 base and J by 1 base; unmatched bases: 6. This CDR3 is CASSLGSGGVSYNEQFF. CDR3 DNA: TGTGCCAGCAGCTTAGGGTCGGGGGGGGTTTCCTACAATGAGCAGTTCTTC. The variable domain in full, with the rest retrieved from reference TRBV11-2 and TRBJ2-1, is EAGVAQSPRYKIIEKRQSVAFWCNPISGHATLYWYQQILGQGPKLLIQFQNNGVVDDSQLPKDRFSAERLKGVDSTLKIQPAKLEDSAVYLCASSLGSGGVSYNEQFFGPGTRLTVL.

The V and J genes are TRBV5-1 and TRBJ2-1; D may be TRBD2 (6 bases). V was clipped by 3 bases and J by 3 bases, with 16 bases between them. CDR1 and CDR2 (germline): SGHRS, YFSETQ. CDR3 length equals 16 residues. CDR3 bases: TGCGCCAGCAGCTCAGCCGGGACTGACTACTACAATGAGCAGTTCTTC. This gives the protein CASSSAGTDYYNEQFF.

This rearrangement joins TRBV13 to TRBJ2-7; the D gene is possibly TRBD1 (6 bases). The V end was cut by 7 bases, the J end by 3 bases, with 22 bases between. CDR3 length: 16 residues. The germline gives CDR1 PRHDT, CDR2 FYEKMQ (reference sequence). The CDR3 DNA follows: TGTGCCAGCACCCTCGGCCGGGACATCTCTTTCTACGAGCAGTACTTC. It codes for CASTLGRDISFYEQYF. Complete variable domain (other parts from reference TRBV13 and TRBJ2-7): AAGVIQSPRHLIKEKRETATLKCYPIPRHDTVYWYQQGPGQDPQFLISFYEKMQSDKGSIPDRFSAQQFSDYHSELNMSSLELGDSALYFCASTLGRDISFYEQYFGPGTRLTVT.

This clone was observed a handful of times. The chain recombines TRBV4-3 with TRBJ1-2, with D perhaps TRBD1 (6 bases). Germline CDR1 reads LGHNA; CDR2 reads YSLEER. The V gene lost 10 bases and the J gene lost 4 bases, with 16 bases spanning the gap. This CDR3 contains 13 residues. The CDR3 spells CANREPSSYGYTF. In nucleotides, the CDR3 is TGCGCCAACAGGGAGCCCTCCTCCTATGGCTACACCTTC.

J is TRBJ2-5 and V is TRBV15; 8 bases are a match to TRBD2. Germline V lookup: CDR1 LNHNV, CDR2 YYDKDF (reference sequence). The V gene end was trimmed by 11 bases and the J gene end by 3 bases; junction bases not matched to a gene: 8. CDR3 length equals 13 residues. The DNA of the CDR3 is TGTGCCTCGACTAGCGAGTATGAAGAGACCCAGTACTTC. Protein product: CASTSEYEETQYF.

This clone was observed a handful of times. The rearrangement joins TRBV5-1 to TRBJ1-1; a possible D gene is TRBD1 (5 bases). V was cut by 3 bases and J by 1 base, with 13 bases left in between. This CDR3 has 15 amino acids. Germline-derived CDR1 and CDR2 are SGHRS and YFSETQ. CDR3 nucleotides: TGCGCCAGCAGCTCTTGGGGCACACAGAACACTGAAGCTTTCTTT. It is translated as CASSSWGTQNTEAFF.

The chain joins TRBV5-1 to TRBJ2-7; D is unclear. This CDR3 spans 13 amino acids. The V gene lost 1 base and the J gene lost 2 bases, with 7 bases spanning the gap. The germline V gene has CDR1 SGHRS and CDR2 YFSETQ. DNA for the CDR3: TGCGCCAGCAGCTTGTTCCAGACCTACGAGCAGTACTTC. Translating gives CASSLFQTYEQYF.

CDR3 bases: TGTGCCAGCAGTTACTCGATGGGGGGGCCTCGGAATGAGCAGTTCTTC. This translates into CASSYSMGGPRNEQFF. The chain is built from TRBV6-6 and TRBJ2-1, with D possibly matching TRBD2 (7 bases). V gave up 0 bases and J gave up 7 bases, with 16 bases separating them. CDR3 length: 16 residues. Germline values: CDR1 MNHNY, CDR2 SVGAGI (reference sequence).

This chain connects TRBV19 to TRBJ2-1; 9 bases map to TRBD1. The V and J ends lost 2 bases and 3 bases, in that order; junction bases with no gene match: 11. The CDR3 has 18 amino acids. Germline CDR1 and CDR2: LNHDA and SQIVND (reference sequence). The CDR3 sequence: CASSIPPPTGQGYNEQFF. Written as DNA, the CDR3 is TGTGCCAGTAGTATACCTCCGCCTACGGGACAGGGCTACAATGAGCAGTTCTTC.

V gene TRBV27 combines with J gene TRBJ1-5; no firm D call. V dropped 2 bases and J dropped 7 bases, with 21 bases sitting between them. Germline V CDR1 and CDR2: MNHEY, SMNVEV (reference sequence). The CDR3 spans 17 residues. The CDR3 bases are TGTGCCAGCAGTTTAAATTTTCCGCGGCCTCGCGGCCAGCCCCAGCATTTT. As protein: CASSLNFPRPRGQPQHF.

There are a few counts of this clone. This chain links TRBV6-1 with TRBJ2-5; 8 bases align to TRBD2. Germline CDR1 and CDR2: MNHNS and SASEGT. With V trimmed by 10 bases and J by 1 base, 5 bases remained unmatched. The CDR3 extends over 13 amino acids. This CDR3 reads CATTGLVQETQYF. In nucleotides, the CDR3 is TGTGCCACCACGGGACTAGTCCAAGAGACCCAGTACTTC.

The chain is built from TRBV18 and TRBJ2-3; D perhaps matches TRBD1 (6 bases). Germline V gene data show CDR1 as KGHSH and CDR2 as LQKENI. The CDR3 spans 14 residues. Trimming cost V 8 bases and J 3 bases, with 15 bases left between them. The chain's CDR3 is CASRQGSGTDTQYF. The CDR3 DNA reads TGTGCCAGCCGGCAGGGGAGTGGGACAGATACGCAGTATTTT. The full variable domain, in which reference TRBV18 and TRBJ2-3 provide the parts outside the CDR3, is NAGVMQNPRHLVRRRGQEARLRCSPMKGHSHVYWYRQLPEEGLKFMVYLQKENIIDESGMPKERFSAEFPKEGPSILRIQQVVRGDSAAYFCASRQGSGTDTQYFGPGTRLTVL.

V and J are TRBV28 and TRBJ1-5; D is perhaps TRBD1 (6 bases). The CDR3 totals 18 residues. Germline lookup yields CDR1 MDHEN and CDR2 SYDVKM. The germline V and J ends were trimmed by 6 bases and 1 base, with 22 bases remaining between them. The CDR3, as DNA: TGTGCCAGCAGCTACCACAGGGCCGAAGGGTCGAGCAATCAGCCCCAGCATTTT. The encoded protein is CASSYHRAEGSSNQPQHF.

The chain links TRBV9 to TRBJ2-1; 7 positions match TRBD2. Trimming at V came to 2 bases and at J to 5 bases, leaving 13 bases not matched to a gene. Germline CDR1 reads SGDLS; CDR2 reads YYNGEE. The CDR3 covers 17 residues. The CDR3 is CASSVSGGTSKNNEQFF. The CDR3 DNA reads as TGTGCCAGCAGCGTCTCCGGGGGGACCAGCAAAAACAATGAGCAGTTCTTC.

This chain uses TRBV11-2 with TRBJ2-7; D is unclear. Trimming shortened V by 5 bases and J by 6 bases, and 17 bases separated the two germline ends. This CDR3 is 14 amino acids long. Germline V gene lookup returns CDR1 SGHAT and CDR2 FQNNGV. The CDR3 nucleotides are TGTGCCAGCAGCCACCAGACAATATCAGGCGAGCAGTACTTC. Protein: CASSHQTISGEQYF.

The chain is built from TRBV2 and TRBJ2-1; D uncertain. The CDR3 runs to 11 residues. V lost 8 bases and J lost 12, with 14 bases in between. The germline gives CDR1 SNHLY, CDR2 FYNNEI. In DNA, the CDR3 is TGTGCCAGCCAGCGTCTCGATGGGCAGTTCTTC. It codes for CASQRLDGQFF.

This clone was picked up one time. The chain is built from TRBV28 and TRBJ2-3; no firm D call. The CDR3 is made up of 15 amino acids. Looked up from germline, CDR1 is MDHEN and CDR2 is SYDVKM. V gave up 4 bases and J gave up 1 base, with 12 bases separating them. The CDR3 DNA sequence: TGTGCCAGCAGTTCCGCTGCCGAGGGCACAGATACGCAGTATTTT. Translated: CASSSAAEGTDTQYF.

The genes are TRBV7-9 and TRBJ1-2; TRBD1 matches at 7 bases. Germline V gene lookup returns CDR1 SEHNR and CDR2 FQNEAQ (reference sequence). J was trimmed by 5 bases and V by 3 bases; bases with no gene match: 18. This CDR3 comprises 18 residues. Here the CDR3 reads CASSFPKRTGPLEYGYTF. In nucleotides, the CDR3 is TGTGCCAGCAGCTTCCCTAAACGGACAGGCCCGCTCGAGTATGGCTACACCTTC.

CDR3 region: CASSEGTGGVGADTQYF. CDR3 in DNA: TGTGCCAGCAGCGAAGGGACAGGGGGCGTTGGTGCAGATACGCAGTATTTT. J is TRBJ2-3 and V is TRBV6-4, with 12 bases matching TRBD1. V trimming: 6 bases; J trimming: 4 bases; junction bases outside the gene matches: 11. Germline V lookup: CDR1 MRHNA, CDR2 SNTAGT. CDR3 size: 17 residues.

The rearrangement links TRBV10-3 to TRBJ2-2; tentative D call: TRBD2 (5 bases). This CDR3 is built from 14 residues. V lost 8 bases and J lost 0, with 10 bases in between. The V gene's germline CDR1 is ENHRY and CDR2 SYGVKD. CDR3 amino acids: CAIAGNPNTGELFF. CDR3 nucleotide sequence: TGTGCCATCGCCGGGAACCCGAACACCGGGGAGCTGTTTTTT.

The rearrangement links TRBV13 to TRBJ1-2; 12 bases agree with TRBD1. V dropped 0 bases and J dropped 12; count of bases not matched to a gene: 5. CDR1 PRHDT and CDR2 FYEKMQ come from the germline V gene (reference sequence). The CDR3 covers 14 residues. CDR3 amino acids: CASSLGLGTGGDTF. The CDR3 nucleotides are TGTGCCAGCAGCTTAGGCCTAGGGACAGGGGGCGACACCTTC.

The chain has TRBV9 and TRBJ2-1; tentatively, D is TRBD1 (5 bases). Germline V gene data show CDR1 as SGDLS and CDR2 as YYNGEE. The CDR3 is made up of 13 amino acids. Trimming took off 3 bases at V and 4 bases at J, with 8 bases between the two ends. For the CDR3, the DNA is TGTGCCAGCAGCGGGAACAGGTACAATGAGCAGTTCTTC. Protein sequence: CASSGNRYNEQFF.

The chain joins TRBV4-1 to TRBJ2-7; D perhaps matches TRBD2 (6 bases). V lost 1 base to trimming and J lost 2 bases, with 12 bases between them. This CDR3 has 15 residues. Germline V gives CDR1 MGHRA, CDR2 YSYEKL. CDR3 nucleotides: TGCGCCAGCAGCCAAGGGCGGGGACGGACCTACGAGCAGTACTTC. Protein: CASSQGRGRTYEQYF.

The chain uses TRBV27 and TRBJ1-5, with 9 bases aligning to TRBD1. V lost 4 bases to trimming and J lost 4 bases; unmatched junction nucleotides: 5. This CDR3 spans 15 amino acids. The germline gives CDR1 MNHEY, CDR2 SMNVEV (reference sequence). The DNA for the CDR3 is TGTGCCAGCAGTTGGACAGGGACAGGGAATCAGCCCCAGCATTTT. Translated: CASSWTGTGNQPQHF.

This chain joins TRBV2 and TRBJ1-1; D ambiguous. Germline CDR1 is SNHLY and CDR2 is FYNNEI. V lost 10 bases and J 0 bases, leaving 9 bases between the germline ends. This CDR3 spans 12 amino acids. The CDR3 reads CATGGMNTEAFF. The DNA of the CDR3 is TGTGCCACCGGAGGGATGAACACTGAAGCTTTCTTT.